The subject of this entry is one T cell receptor beta chain. The data stem from a study of shared T cell receptors in the human thymus. In germline, CDR1 is LGHNA, CDR2 YSLEER. V shed 0 bases and J 4 bases; nucleotides not matched to a gene: 15. This CDR3 contains 22 residues. The method was immunoSEQ multiplex PCR; TCRdb's version includes in-frame clones alone and lacks a portion of them. The sample holds roughly 710,000 clones, over 75% seen once. The sample was also linked to a second study, of human thymus T cells. That work contributes: In corrective heart surgery, resections were taken, and these provided the thymus tissue. Use of V and J genes seemed skewed within the thymic and blood repertoires. Among unrelated individuals, related research reported thymic repertoires that overlapped highly.

The chain couples TRBV4-3 to TRBJ2-2; TRBD2 matches at 15 bases. The TCR originated in a girl under three years old with a congenital heart defect. The material sequenced was thymocytes. In nucleotides, the CDR3 is TGCGCCAGCAGCCAAGATCAGACCCGGACTAGCGGGGGGGCTGTCGTCACCGGGGAGCTGTTTTTT. As protein: CASSQDQTRTSGGAVVTGELFF.